This T cell receptor (beta chain) comes out of a study of cytomegalovirus exposure and HLA in healthy donors. The protocol was immunoSEQ multiplex PCR, while the TCRdb copy is restricted to in-frame clones and leaves out a portion. The repertoire holds 140,000 to 150,000 clones, with about 94% as singletons. Details on this clone: Its target is not known.

This CDR3 comprises 16 residues. V was clipped by 6 bases and J by 8 bases, with 24 bases between them. Looked up from germline, CDR1 is MNHEY and CDR2 is SMNVEV (reference sequence). Study observations and caveats: Specificity of three CMV-associated chains for CMV antigens was verified in vitro. The TCR clusters that emerged in the first cohort tended, a later analysis found, to co-occur in the roughly 130 validation repertoires. Cytomegalovirus association was listed for around 180 TCR beta chains.

Donors were drawn from the roughly 110-subject validation cohort, separate from the approximately 670-subject first cohort. This receptor was taken from a man younger than 35 in good health and CMV-seropositive. Input material: PBMCs. The genes are TRBV27 and TRBJ2-3; a possible D gene is TRBD2 (6 bases). The CDR3: CASSSLVGGSESTQYF. DNA of the CDR3: TGTGCCAGCAGCTCCCTTGTGGGAGGCTCCGAAAGTACGCAGTATTTT.